This is a list of T cell receptor delta chains from one sample in a study of γδ T cells in repeated Plasmodium falciparum infection. TCRdb re-processed the multiplex PCR reads using CATT. The data hold 85,000 to 90,000 delta-chain clones, with roughly 1.4% observed a single time. Input material: gamma-delta T cells from blood. These receptors all come from a pool of human donors (malaria-infected and uninfected, not separated). CDR3s include the opening cysteine and the closing phenylalanine or tryptophan. The order of the fields is D gene, V gene, clone size, J gene, CDR3 protein, CDR3 DNA. A D gene is named only where the DNA matches it firmly. Some rows mark clone size as missing; the rest say once, few, many or name a class of expanded clone.

NA	TRDV2	medium-sized	TRDJ1	CACDTVGGNAGPDKLIF	TGTGCCTGTGACACCGTAGGTGGAAACGCTGGTCCCGATAAACTCATCTTT
NA	TRDV2	medium-sized	TRDJ1	CACDIVLPTGDTHTDKLIF	TGTGCCTGTGACATTGTCCTTCCTACCGGGGATACCCACACCGATAAACTCATCTTT
TRDD3	TRDV1	many	TRDJ1	CALGGTVPTNWGNADSTDKLIF	TGTGCTCTTGGGGGTACGGTCCCTACTAACTGGGGGAACGCCGATTCCACCGATAAACTCATCTTT
NA	TRDV1	medium-sized	TRDJ1	CALGTPSVSGEVGKLIF	TGTGCTCTTGGGACTCCTAGTGTGTCGGGGGAGGTCGGTAAACTCATCTTT
TRDD3	TRDV1	few	TRDJ1	CALGELLGVGDTPKLIF	TGTGCTCTTGGGGAACTACTTGGGGTGGGGGATACGCCGAAACTCATCTTT
NA	TRDV1	many	TRDJ1	CALGPMTGIRQKIREGRGIGKLIF	TGTGCTCTTGGGCCGATGACGGGAATTCGTCAAAAGATTAGAGAGGGACGGGGTATCGGTAAACTCATCTTT
TRDD3	TRDV1	many	TRDJ1	CALGERGFPTSDWGIRGDTDKLIF	TGTGCTCTTGGGGAACGCGGGTTTCCTACTTCCGACTGGGGGATACGCGGAGACACCGATAAACTCATCTTT
NA	TRDV1	medium-sized	TRDJ1	CALGELSTLTVLHAPIYTDKLIF	TGTGCTCTTGGGGAACTAAGTACTTTGACAGTACTCCATGCGCCAATTTACACCGATAAACTCATCTTT
TRDD3	TRDV1	few	TRDJ1	CALGEVLSVRGYQKLKLIF	TGTGCTCTTGGGGAAGTGTTATCCGTGAGGGGATACCAGAAACTGAAACTAATCTTT
TRDD3	TRDV1	many	TRDJ1	CALGAIKERALPWGIRGGTTDKLIF	TGTGCTCTTGGGGCCATCAAAGAACGGGCCCTTCCCTGGGGGATAAGAGGGGGGACCACCGATAAACTCATCTTT
TRDD3	TRDV3	many	TRDJ1	CACGSPLGDTRWYTDKLIF	TGTGCCTGCGGCTCCCCCCTAGGGGATACGCGCTGGTACACCGATAAACTCATCTTT
TRDD3	TRDV2	many	TRDJ2	CACDGLGGPTAQLFF	TGTGCCTGTGACGGCCTGGGGGGCCCCACAGCACAACTCTTCTTT
NA	TRDV1	NA	TRDJ1	CALGEPLPLLGGQTYTDKLIF	TGTGCTCTTGGGGAACCCCTTCCCCTTTTGGGGGGACAAACGTACACCGATAAACTCATCTTT
TRDD3	TRDV3	many	TRDJ1	CAFAPCTGGLTDKLIF	TGTGCCTTTGCCCCATGCACTGGGGGATTGACGGATAAACTCATCTTT
TRDD3	TRDV1	many	TRDJ1	CALGELSYPKLLGDPRVDKLIF	TGTGCTCTTGGGGAACTTTCTTACCCCAAACTACTGGGGGACCCTAGGGTCGATAAACTCATCTTT
TRDD3	TRDV1	many	TRDJ1	CALGEWPLRTGGLLTDKLIF	TGTGCTCTTGGGGAATGGCCCCTACGTACTGGGGGATTACTGACCGATAAACTCATCTTT
TRDD3	TRDV2	medium-sized	TRDJ1	CACDTVQRGYAGSDKLIF	TGTGCCTGTGACACCGTTCAGAGGGGATACGCTGGATCCGATAAACTCATCTTT
TRDD3	TRDV1	many	TRDJ1	CALGELYCRTGEGDKLIF	TGTGCTCTTGGGGAACTTTACTGTCGTACTGGGGAAGGCGATAAACTCATCTTT
NA	TRDV1	many	TRDJ1	CALGELPGAWGGVAYTDKLIF	TGTGCTCTTGGGGAACTCCCCGGGGCGTGGGGAGGAGTTGCGTACACCGATAAACTCATCTTT
TRDD3	TRDV1	medium-sized	TRDJ1	CALGERLAALGDKYTDKLIF	TGTGCTCTTGGGGAACGGTTGGCTGCACTGGGGGACAAGTACACCGATAAACTCATCTTT
TRDD3	TRDV1	many	TRDJ1	CALGELTLTGGYLGLIF	TGTGCTCTTGGGGAACTGACCCTTACTGGGGGATACTTAGGACTCATCTTT
TRDD3	TRDV1	NA	TRDJ2	CALGVHRPSPSVLGDTHPNLTAQLFF	TGTGCTCTTGGGGTACATAGGCCTTCCCCCTCGGTACTGGGGGATACGCACCCTAATTTGACAGCACAACTCTTCTTT
NA	TRDV1	many	TRDJ1	CALGEPVYRTGRYTDKLIF	TGTGCTCTTGGGGAACCCGTTTATCGTACTGGGCGGTACACCGATAAACTCATCTTT
TRDD3	TRDV3	many	TRDJ1	CASLPNYWGISHRILRPTDKLIF	TGTGCCTCCCTTCCCAACTACTGGGGGATATCACATAGAATCCTTCGCCCCACCGATAAACTCATCTTT
TRDD3	TRDV1	many	TRDJ1	CALGGLGVLGGTTSKKYTDKLIF	TGTGCTCTTGGGGGACTGGGCGTACTGGGGGGCACCACATCAAAAAAGTACACCGATAAACTCATCTTT
TRDD3	TRDV2	medium-sized	TRDJ1	CACDTVKASPGGYKETDKLIF	TGTGCCTGTGACACCGTGAAGGCTAGTCCTGGGGGATACAAAGAAACCGATAAACTCATCTTT
TRDD3	TRDV1	many	TRDJ1	CALGEPGNSYWGIRESDKLIF	TGTGCTCTTGGGGAACCGGGAAATTCGTACTGGGGGATACGAGAGTCCGATAAACTCATCTTT
NA	TRDV1	NA	TRDJ1	CALGEPKFPPGALRGLIF	TGTGCTCTTGGGGAACCCAAATTTCCTCCGGGAGCCCTACGAGGGCTCATCTTT
NA	TRDV2	medium-sized	TRDJ1	CACDTVARLVYTDKLIF	TGTGCCTGTGACACAGTTGCCCGTCTGGTGTACACCGATAAACTCATCTTT
NA	TRDV1	many	TRDJ1	CALGDGPSYLWGISITARKLIF	TGTGCTCTTGGGGATGGACCTTCCTACCTTTGGGGGATATCGATCACGGCACGTAAACTCATCTTT
TRDD3	TRDV1	many	TRDJ1	CALGGLPTGGYADTDKLIF	TGTGCTCTTGGGGGTCTTCCTACTGGGGGATACGCCGACACCGATAAACTCATCTTT
TRDD3	TRDV2	many	TRDJ3	CACDPVLGDKESSWDTRQMFF	TGTGCCTGTGACCCTGTACTGGGGGATAAGGAGAGCTCCTGGGACACCCGACAGATGTTTTTC
NA	TRDV1	NA	TRDJ1	CALGELKQGKLIF	TGTGCTCTTGGGGAACTGAAACAGGGTAAACTCATCTTT
TRDD3	TRDV2	medium-sized	TRDJ3	CACDTRTGGYDSWDTRQMFF	TGTGCCTGTGACACCCGTACTGGGGGATACGACTCCTGGGACACCCGACAGATGTTTTTC
TRDD2	TRDV1	many	TRDJ1	CALGEPPLPTPLPRTDKLIF	TGTGCTCTTGGGGAACCCCCTCTTCCTACCCCCCTCCCAAGAACCGATAAACTCATCTTT
TRDD3	TRDV1	many	TRDJ1	CALGDSLLLGDTSKQKLIF	TGTGCTCTTGGGGATAGCCTACTTTTGGGGGATACTTCTAAGCAGAAACTCATCTTT
NA	TRDV2	many	TRDJ1	CACDTVGGGGNTDKLIF	TGTGCCTGTGACACCGTTGGTGGGGGGGGGAACACCGATAAACTCATCTTT
NA	TRDV3	many	TRDJ1	CASTTSYDKSGGCWGSDKLIF	TGTGCCTCGACCACTTCCTACGATAAATCTGGGGGATGCTGGGGGTCCGATAAACTCATCTTT
TRDD3	TRDV1	many	TRDJ4	CALGEILWERTSRWGIYTRPLIF	TGTGCTCTTGGGGAAATCTTGTGGGAGAGGACTTCCCGCTGGGGGATATATACCAGACCCCTGATCTTT
TRDD3	TRDV1	many	TRDJ1	CALGGPWIPLGDTYTDKLIF	TGTGCTCTTGGGGGTCCTTGGATCCCACTGGGGGATACCTACACCGATAAACTCATCTTT
NA	TRDV1	many	TRDJ1	CALGRPSYAYWGYTDKLIF	TGTGCTCTTGGTCGACCTTCCTACGCTTACTGGGGGTACACCGATAAACTCATCTTT
TRDD3	TRDV1	many	TRDJ1	CALGELALLTGGYYTDKLIF	TGTGCTCTTGGGGAACTGGCACTCCTTACTGGGGGGTATTACACCGATAAACTCATCTTT
TRDD3	TRDV3	many	TRDJ1	CASLLGDTMYTDKLIF	TGTGCCTCTCTGCTGGGGGATACCATGTACACCGATAAACTCATCTTT
TRDD2	TRDV1	many	TRDJ1	CALGDPRHLPTFFFTRRGKLIF	TGTGCTCTTGGGGACCCGAGGCACCTTCCTACCTTCTTTTTTACTAGAAGGGGGAAACTCATCTTT
TRDD3	TRDV1	many	TRDJ1	CALGDHHIPVLGVCDKLIF	TGTGCTCTTGGGGACCATCACATTCCCGTACTGGGGGTCTGCGATAAACTCATCTTT